The 16 T cell receptor beta chains below all came from one sample that was sequenced in a study of T cell changes during pregnancy in multiple sclerosis. The repertoire was sequenced with immunoSEQ multiplex PCR; TCRdb's copy has only in-frame clones and lacks some. The data contain about 87,000 clones, roughly 93% of them singletons. Sequenced material: peripheral blood, taken in the third trimester of pregnancy. The source of these receptors is a female donor in good health, enrolled as a control in a pregnancy study.

The CDR3, as DNA: TGCGCCAGCAGCTTGGGCGGCCCTACCTACGAGCAGTACTTC. Protein sequence: CASSLGGPTYEQYF. This chain links TRBV5-1 with TRBJ2-7; D gene unclear. The CDR3 has 14 amino acids. The germline V gene encodes CDR1 SGHRS and CDR2 YFSETQ. V lost 0 bases, J lost 2 bases, and 9 bases lay in between.

The chain couples TRBV5-1 to TRBJ2-3; 11 positions agree with TRBD1. CDR1 SGHRS and CDR2 YFSETQ come from the germline V gene. V gave up 2 bases and J gave up 4 bases; unmatched junction bases: 6. CDR3 size: 16 residues. For the CDR3, the DNA is TGCGCCAGCAGCTTAATAGGACAGGGGGCTGCAGATACGCAGTATTTT. It translates to CASSLIGQGAADTQYF.

The V gene is TRBV4-1, the J gene TRBJ2-7; perhaps TRBD2 as D (5 bases). Per the germline V gene, CDR1 is MGHRA and CDR2 is YSYEKL. The CDR3 has 16 amino acids. The ends were cut back, 2 bases at V and 3 bases at J, with 17 bases in the middle. CDR3 protein: CASSQRFGDGSYEQYF. CDR3 sequence (DNA): TGCGCCAGCAGCCAAAGGTTCGGGGATGGTAGCTACGAGCAGTACTTC.

This sequence joins TRBV6-5 and TRBJ2-2; perhaps TRBD1 as D (6 bases). This CDR3 comprises 15 residues. Trimming took 4 bases from V and 6 from J, leaving 15 bases between them. CDR1 and CDR2 (germline): MNHEY, SVGAGI. The CDR3 region is CASSSDSPHPGELFF. The DNA for the CDR3 is TGTGCCAGCAGTTCGGACAGCCCCCACCCCGGGGAGCTGTTTTTT.

The J gene is TRBJ2-5, the V gene TRBV12-5; D gene unclear. The CDR3 contains 11 residues. Trimming removed 3 bases from V and 4 bases from J, with 3 bases in between. Germline CDR1 and CDR2: LGHNT and FRNRAP. DNA for the CDR3: TGTGCTAGTGGTTTAGCAGAGACCCAGTACTTC. Translated: CASGLAETQYF.

The CDR3 DNA reads TGTGCCAGCAGTCCAGGACAGGGCACCGGGGAGCTGTTTTTT. It codes for CASSPGQGTGELFF. The chain links TRBV27 to TRBJ2-2; 8 bases are a match to TRBD1. CDR1 is MNHEY, CDR2 SMNVEV, per germline (reference sequence). The CDR3 consists of 14 residues. Trimming removed 5 bases from V and 4 bases from J; junction bases left unmatched: 3.

This chain uses TRBV11-2 with TRBJ2-5; D is perhaps TRBD2 (5 bases). CDR1 is SGHAT, CDR2 FQNNGV, per germline. There are 13 residues in the CDR3. V lost 5 bases and J lost 4, with 11 bases in between. CDR3 sequence: CASSPVAGETQYF. The DNA of the CDR3 is TGTGCCAGCAGCCCGGTGGCGGGAGAGACCCAGTACTTC.

This clone has only one observation. The chain recombines TRBV6-4 with TRBJ2-1; 7 bases line up with TRBD1. The J segment lost 4 bases and the V segment lost 2 bases, leaving 11 bases of the junction unmatched. This CDR3 has 17 residues. CDR1 and CDR2 (germline): MRHNA, SNTAGT. The CDR3 loop is CASSDTTRQGHYNEQFF. The CDR3 region has the DNA TGTGCCAGCAGTGACACAACTCGACAGGGTCATTACAATGAGCAGTTCTTC.

This chain joins TRBV6-5 and TRBJ2-3; possibly TRBD1 for D (6 bases). The CDR3 totals 14 residues. Trimming stripped 2 bases from V and 4 bases from J, with 10 bases between. Germline V gene data show CDR1 as MNHEY and CDR2 as SVGAGI. CDR3 sequence (DNA): TGTGCCAGCAGTTACGGGACAAACCCAGATACGCAGTATTTT. Translation: CASSYGTNPDTQYF.

In its sample, this clone was seen once. V is TRBV7-9 and J is TRBJ2-4; 7 bases match TRBD2. CDR3 size: 13 residues. J was trimmed by 12 bases and V by 1 base; bases with no gene match: 6. From germline, CDR1 is SEHNR and CDR2 FQNEAQ (reference sequence). The CDR3: CASSLGSGGYQYF. The CDR3, as DNA: TGTGCCAGCAGCTTAGGGTCGGGGGGATATCAGTACTTC.

This rearrangement joins TRBV11-2 to TRBJ2-7; D may be TRBD2 (5 bases). Germline CDR1 reads SGHAT; CDR2 reads FQNNGV. The germline V and J ends were trimmed by 0 bases and 3 bases, with 6 bases remaining between them. The CDR3 loop spans 13 amino acids. In nucleotides, the CDR3 is TGTGCCAGCAGCTTAGATGGGAGCTACGAGCAGTACTTC. It encodes CASSLDGSYEQYF.

The rearrangement joins TRBV29-1 to TRBJ2-6; no clear D gene. Germline V gene sequence: CDR1 SQVTM, CDR2 ANQGSEA. The V end was cut by 6 bases, the J end by 4 bases, with 10 bases between. The CDR3 runs 13 residues. CDR3 region: CSVRPAGANVLTF. As DNA, the CDR3 is TGCAGCGTCCGGCCAGCGGGGGCCAACGTCCTGACTTTC.

This chain uses TRBV28 with TRBJ1-5; TRBD1 matches 8 bases. The trim removed 4 bases at V and 2 bases at J, leaving 7 bases unmatched. This CDR3 region has 16 residues. The V gene's germline CDR1 is MDHEN and CDR2 SYDVKM. The CDR3 DNA reads TGTGCCAGCAGTTCCCAGGGGGCGCGGGGCAATCAGCCCCAGCATTTT. It codes for CASSSQGARGNQPQHF.

The chain links TRBV7-2 to TRBJ2-2, with 10 bases aligning to TRBD1. This CDR3 is built from 17 residues. V was pared by 3 bases and J by 2 bases, with 6 bases of the junction left unmatched. CDR1 SGHTA and CDR2 FQGNSA come from the germline V gene. The CDR3 is CASSFPRDRGNTGELFF. CDR3 in DNA: TGTGCCAGCAGCTTTCCTCGGGACAGGGGAAACACCGGGGAGCTGTTTTTT.

The rearrangement links TRBV5-1 to TRBJ1-4; D may be TRBD1 (6 bases). The V end was cut by 4 bases, the J end by 7 bases, with 14 bases between. Germline CDR1 and CDR2: SGHRS and YFSETQ. The length of the CDR3 is 14 residues. The DNA for the CDR3 is TGCGCCAGCAGCACATTACAGGGTGGTGAAAAACTGTTTTTT. Its translation is CASSTLQGGEKLFF. The full variable domain, with the rest looked up from reference TRBV5-1 and TRBJ1-4, is KAGVTQTPRYLIKTRGQQVTLSCSPISGHRSVSWYQQTPGQGLQFLFEYFSETQRNKGNFPGRFSGRQFSNSRSEMNVSTLELGDSALYLCASSTLQGGEKLFFGSGTQLSVL.

The chain uses TRBV9 and TRBJ2-3; weak D call: TRBD1 (7 bases). Germline lookup yields CDR1 SGDLS and CDR2 YYNGEE. V lost 4 bases to trimming and J lost 2 bases, with 17 bases between them. The CDR3 spans 16 residues. DNA for the CDR3: TGTGCCAGCAGCCCCAGGGGGGACAGCGCCACAGATACGCAGTATTTT. Encoded protein: CASSPRGDSATDTQYF.